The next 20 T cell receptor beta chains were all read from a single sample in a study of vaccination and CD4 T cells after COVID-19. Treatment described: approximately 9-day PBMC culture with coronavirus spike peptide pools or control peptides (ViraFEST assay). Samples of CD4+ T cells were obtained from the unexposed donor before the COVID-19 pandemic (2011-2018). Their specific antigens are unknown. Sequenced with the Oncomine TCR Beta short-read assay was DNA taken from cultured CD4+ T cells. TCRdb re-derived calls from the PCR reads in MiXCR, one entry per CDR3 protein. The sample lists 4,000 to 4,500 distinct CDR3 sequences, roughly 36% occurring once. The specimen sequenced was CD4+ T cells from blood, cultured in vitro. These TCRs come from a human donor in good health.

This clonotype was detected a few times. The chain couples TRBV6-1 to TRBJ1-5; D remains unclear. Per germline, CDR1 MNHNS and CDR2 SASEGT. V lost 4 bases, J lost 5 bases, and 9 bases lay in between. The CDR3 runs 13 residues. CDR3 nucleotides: TGTGCCAGCAGTGGGGCTAATCATCAGCCCCAGCATTTT. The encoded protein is CASSGANHQPQHF.

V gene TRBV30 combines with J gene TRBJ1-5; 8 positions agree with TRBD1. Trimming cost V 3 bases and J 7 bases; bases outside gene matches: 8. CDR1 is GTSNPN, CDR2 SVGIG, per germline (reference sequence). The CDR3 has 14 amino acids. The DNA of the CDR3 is TGTGCCTGGAGCCAAGACAGGGGTGGCCAGCCCCAGCATTTT. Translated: CAWSQDRGGQPQHF. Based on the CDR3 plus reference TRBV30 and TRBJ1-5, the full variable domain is SQTIHQWPATLVQPVGSPLSLECTVEGTSNPNLYWYRQAAGRGLQLLFYSVGIGQISSEVPQNLSASRPQDRQFILSSKKLLLSDSGFYLCAWSQDRGGQPQHFGDGTRLSIL.

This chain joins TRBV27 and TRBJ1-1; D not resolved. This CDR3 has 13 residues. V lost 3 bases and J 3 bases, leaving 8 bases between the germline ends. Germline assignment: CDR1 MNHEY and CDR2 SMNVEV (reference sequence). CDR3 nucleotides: TGTGCCAGCAGTTTGACGGATTACACTGAAGCTTTCTTT. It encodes CASSLTDYTEAFF.

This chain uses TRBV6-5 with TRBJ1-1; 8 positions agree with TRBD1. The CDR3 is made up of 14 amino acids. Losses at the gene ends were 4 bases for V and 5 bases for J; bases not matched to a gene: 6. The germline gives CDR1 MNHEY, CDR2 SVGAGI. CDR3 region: CASSSTGGGTEAFF. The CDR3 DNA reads TGTGCCAGCAGTTCTACAGGGGGAGGGACTGAAGCTTTCTTT.

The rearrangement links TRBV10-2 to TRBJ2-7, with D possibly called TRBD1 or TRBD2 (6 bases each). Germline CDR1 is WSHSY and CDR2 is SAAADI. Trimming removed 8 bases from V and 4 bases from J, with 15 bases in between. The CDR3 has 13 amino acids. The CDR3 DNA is TGCGCCAGCGGGGGCGCGGGATTTTACGAGCAGTACTTC. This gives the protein CASGGAGFYEQYF.

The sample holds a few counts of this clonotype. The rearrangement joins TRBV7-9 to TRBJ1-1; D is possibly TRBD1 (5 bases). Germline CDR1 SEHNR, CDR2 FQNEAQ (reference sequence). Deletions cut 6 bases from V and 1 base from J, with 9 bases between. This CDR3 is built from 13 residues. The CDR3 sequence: CASSRQKNTEAFF. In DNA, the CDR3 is TGTGCCAGCAGTCGACAGAAGAACACTGAAGCTTTCTTT.

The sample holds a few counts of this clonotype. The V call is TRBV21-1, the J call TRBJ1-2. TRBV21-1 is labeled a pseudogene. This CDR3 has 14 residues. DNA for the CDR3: TGTGCCAGCAGCAAAGAGGGAATCAACTATGGCTACACCTTC. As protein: CASSKEGINYGYTF.

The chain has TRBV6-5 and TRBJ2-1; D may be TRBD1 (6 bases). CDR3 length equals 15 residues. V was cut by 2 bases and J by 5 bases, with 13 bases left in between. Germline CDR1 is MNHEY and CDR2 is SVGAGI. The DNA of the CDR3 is TGTGCCAGCAGTTACCAGGGGAAGGGGAACAATGAGCAGTTCTTC. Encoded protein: CASSYQGKGNNEQFF.

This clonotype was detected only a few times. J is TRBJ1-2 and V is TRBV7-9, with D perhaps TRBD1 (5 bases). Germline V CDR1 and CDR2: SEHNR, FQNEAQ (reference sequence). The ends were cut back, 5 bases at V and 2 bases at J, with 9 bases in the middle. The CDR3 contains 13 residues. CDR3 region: CASSPWGNYGYTF. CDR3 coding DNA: TGTGCCAGCAGCCCCTGGGGGAACTATGGCTACACCTTC.

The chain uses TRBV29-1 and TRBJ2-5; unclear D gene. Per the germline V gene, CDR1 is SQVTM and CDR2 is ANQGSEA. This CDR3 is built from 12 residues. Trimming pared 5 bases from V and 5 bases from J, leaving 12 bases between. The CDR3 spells CSVYWIRETQYF. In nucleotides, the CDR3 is TGCAGCGTTTATTGGATTCGTGAGACCCAGTACTTC.

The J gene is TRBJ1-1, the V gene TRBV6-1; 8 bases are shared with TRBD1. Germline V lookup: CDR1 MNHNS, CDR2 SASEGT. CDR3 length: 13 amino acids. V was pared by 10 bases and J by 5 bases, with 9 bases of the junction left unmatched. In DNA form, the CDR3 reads TGTGCCATTTCGGGACAGGAAGGAACTGAAGCTTTCTTT. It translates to CAISGQEGTEAFF.

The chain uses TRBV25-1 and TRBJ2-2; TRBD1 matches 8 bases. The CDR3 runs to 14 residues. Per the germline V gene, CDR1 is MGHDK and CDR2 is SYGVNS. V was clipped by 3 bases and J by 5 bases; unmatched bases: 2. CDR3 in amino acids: CASSDRGRTGELFF. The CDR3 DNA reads TGTGCCAGCAGTGACAGGGGGCGAACCGGGGAGCTGTTTTTT.

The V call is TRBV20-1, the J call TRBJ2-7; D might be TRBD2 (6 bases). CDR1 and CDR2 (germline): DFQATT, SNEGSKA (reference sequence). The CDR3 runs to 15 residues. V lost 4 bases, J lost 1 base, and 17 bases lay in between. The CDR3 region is CSATMVGTSSYEQYF. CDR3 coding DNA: TGCAGTGCTACAATGGTCGGGACTTCTTCCTACGAGCAGTACTTC.

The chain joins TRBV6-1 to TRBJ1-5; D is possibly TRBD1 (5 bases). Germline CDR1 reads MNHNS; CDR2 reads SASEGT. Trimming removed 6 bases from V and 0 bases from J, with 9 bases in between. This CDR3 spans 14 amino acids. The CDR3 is CASSRVSSNQPQHF. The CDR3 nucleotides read TGTGCCAGCAGCAGGGTTTCTAGCAATCAGCCCCAGCATTTT.

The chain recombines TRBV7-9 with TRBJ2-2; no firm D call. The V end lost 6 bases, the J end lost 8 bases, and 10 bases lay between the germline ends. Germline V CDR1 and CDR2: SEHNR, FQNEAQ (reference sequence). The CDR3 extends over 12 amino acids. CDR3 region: CASSYGMGELFF. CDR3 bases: TGTGCCAGCAGTTATGGTATGGGGGAGCTGTTTTTT.

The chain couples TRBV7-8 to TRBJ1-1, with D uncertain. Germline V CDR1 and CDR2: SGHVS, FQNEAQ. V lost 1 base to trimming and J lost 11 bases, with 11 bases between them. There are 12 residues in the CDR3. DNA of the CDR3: TGTGCCAGCAGCTTAGGGTTCGCCTACGCTTTCTTT. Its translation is CASSLGFAYAFF.

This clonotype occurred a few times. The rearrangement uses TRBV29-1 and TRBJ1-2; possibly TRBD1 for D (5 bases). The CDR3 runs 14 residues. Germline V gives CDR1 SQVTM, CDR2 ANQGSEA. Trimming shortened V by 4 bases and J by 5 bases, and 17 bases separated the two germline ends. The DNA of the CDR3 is TGCAGCGTTGGAGGGGCCAGGACGGGGTATGGCTACACCTTC. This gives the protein CSVGGARTGYGYTF.

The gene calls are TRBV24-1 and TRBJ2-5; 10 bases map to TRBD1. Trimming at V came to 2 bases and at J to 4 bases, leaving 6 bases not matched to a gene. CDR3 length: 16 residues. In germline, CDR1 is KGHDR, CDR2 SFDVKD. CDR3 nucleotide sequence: TGTGCCACCAGTGATTCCCCCCGGACAGGGGGAGAGACCCAGTACTTC. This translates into CATSDSPRTGGETQYF.

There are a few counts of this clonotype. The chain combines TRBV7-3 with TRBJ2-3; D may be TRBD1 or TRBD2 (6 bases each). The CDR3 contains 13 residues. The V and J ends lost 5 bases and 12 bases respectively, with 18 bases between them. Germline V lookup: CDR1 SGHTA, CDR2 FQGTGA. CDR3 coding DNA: TGTGCCAGCAGCGAAGGGGGGTGGGACAATCAGTATTTT. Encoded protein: CASSEGGWDNQYF.

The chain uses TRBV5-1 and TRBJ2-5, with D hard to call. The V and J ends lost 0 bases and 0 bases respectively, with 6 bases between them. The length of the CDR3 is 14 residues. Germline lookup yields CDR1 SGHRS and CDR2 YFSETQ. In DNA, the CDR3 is TGCGCCAGCAGCTTGGCCACGGACCAAGAGACCCAGTACTTC. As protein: CASSLATDQETQYF.